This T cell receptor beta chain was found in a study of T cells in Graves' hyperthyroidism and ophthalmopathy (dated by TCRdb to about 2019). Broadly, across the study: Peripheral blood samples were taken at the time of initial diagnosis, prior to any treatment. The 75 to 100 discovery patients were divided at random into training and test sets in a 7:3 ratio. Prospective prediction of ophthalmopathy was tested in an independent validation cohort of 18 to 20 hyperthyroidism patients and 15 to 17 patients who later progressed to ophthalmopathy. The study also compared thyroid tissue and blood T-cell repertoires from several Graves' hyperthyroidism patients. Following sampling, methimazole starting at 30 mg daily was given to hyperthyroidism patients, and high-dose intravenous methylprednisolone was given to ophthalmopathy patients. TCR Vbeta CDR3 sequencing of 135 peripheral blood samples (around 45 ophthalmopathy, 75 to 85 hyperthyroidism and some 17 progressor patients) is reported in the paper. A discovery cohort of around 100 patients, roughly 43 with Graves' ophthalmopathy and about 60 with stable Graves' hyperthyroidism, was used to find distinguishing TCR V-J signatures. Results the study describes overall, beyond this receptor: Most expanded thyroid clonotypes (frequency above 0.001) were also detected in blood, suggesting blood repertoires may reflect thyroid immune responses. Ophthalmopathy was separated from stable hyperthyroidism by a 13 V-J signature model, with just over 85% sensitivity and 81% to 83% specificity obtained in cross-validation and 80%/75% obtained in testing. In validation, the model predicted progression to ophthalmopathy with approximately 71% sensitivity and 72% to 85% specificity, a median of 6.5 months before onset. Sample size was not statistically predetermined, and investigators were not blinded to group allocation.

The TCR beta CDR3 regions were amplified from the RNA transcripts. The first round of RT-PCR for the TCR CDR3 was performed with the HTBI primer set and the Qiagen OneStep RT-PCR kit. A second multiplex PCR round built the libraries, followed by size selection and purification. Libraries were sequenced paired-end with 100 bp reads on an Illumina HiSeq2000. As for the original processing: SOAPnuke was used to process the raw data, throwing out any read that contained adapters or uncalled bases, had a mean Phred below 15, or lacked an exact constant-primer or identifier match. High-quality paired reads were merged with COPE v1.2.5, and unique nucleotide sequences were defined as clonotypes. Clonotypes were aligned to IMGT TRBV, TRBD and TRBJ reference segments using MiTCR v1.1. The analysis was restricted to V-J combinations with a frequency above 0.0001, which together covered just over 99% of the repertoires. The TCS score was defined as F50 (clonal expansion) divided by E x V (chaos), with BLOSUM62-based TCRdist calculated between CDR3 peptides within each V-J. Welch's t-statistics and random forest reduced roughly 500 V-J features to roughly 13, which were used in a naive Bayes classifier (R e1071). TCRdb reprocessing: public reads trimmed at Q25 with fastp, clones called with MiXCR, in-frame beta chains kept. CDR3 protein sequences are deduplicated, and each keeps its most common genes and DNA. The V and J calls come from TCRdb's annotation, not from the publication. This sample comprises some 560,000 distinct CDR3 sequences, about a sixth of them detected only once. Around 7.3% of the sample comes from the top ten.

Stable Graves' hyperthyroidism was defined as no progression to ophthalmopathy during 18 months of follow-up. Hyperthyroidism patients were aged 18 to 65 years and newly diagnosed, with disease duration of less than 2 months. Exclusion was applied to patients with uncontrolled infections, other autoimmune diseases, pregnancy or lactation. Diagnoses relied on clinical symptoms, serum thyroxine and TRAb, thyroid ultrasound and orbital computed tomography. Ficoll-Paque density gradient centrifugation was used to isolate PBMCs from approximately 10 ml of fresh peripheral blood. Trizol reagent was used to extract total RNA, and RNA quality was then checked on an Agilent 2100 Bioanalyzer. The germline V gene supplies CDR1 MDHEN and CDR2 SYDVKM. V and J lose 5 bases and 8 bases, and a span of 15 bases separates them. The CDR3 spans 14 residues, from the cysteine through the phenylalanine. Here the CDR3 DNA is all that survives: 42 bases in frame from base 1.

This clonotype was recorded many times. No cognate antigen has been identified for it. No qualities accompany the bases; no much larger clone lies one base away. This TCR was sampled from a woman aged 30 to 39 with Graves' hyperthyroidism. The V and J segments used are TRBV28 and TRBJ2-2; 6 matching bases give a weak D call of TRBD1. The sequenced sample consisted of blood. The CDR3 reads CASSPWGPAGELFF. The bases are TGTGCCAGCAGTCCTTGGGGGCCAGCGGGGGAGCTGTTTTTT.